This passage covers 22 T cell receptor beta chains from one sample sequenced in a study of CD8 T cells in ankylosing spondylitis. TCRdb processed the 5' RACE reads anew with MiXCR; each CDR3 protein has one entry. This table holds 450,000 or so distinct CDR3 sequences, about 25% found once. Study-wide points: Characteristic, it appeared, of ankylosing spondylitis blood was a TCR beta motif of eight highly homologous variants.

Which antigens these TCRs recognize remains unknown. Material: blood, either unsorted or a sorted T cell fraction (not recorded which). Receptor source: a male donor with ankylosing spondylitis.

The chain links TRBV11-2 to TRBJ2-1; perhaps TRBD2 as D (5 bases). V was pared by 4 bases and J by 9 bases, with 13 bases between. Germline-derived CDR1 and CDR2 are SGHAT and FQNNGV. The CDR3 loop spans 13 amino acids. DNA of the CDR3: TGTGCCAGCAGCTCCCTCACTAGTCTTGAGCAGTTCTTC. Its translation is CASSSLTSLEQFF.

This clonotype was counted between two and nine times. The chain recombines TRBV5-1 with TRBJ2-1; 9 nucleotides agree with TRBD1. Per the germline V gene, CDR1 is SGHRS and CDR2 is YFSETQ. This CDR3 has 17 amino acids. V shed 0 bases and J 4 bases; nucleotides not matched to a gene: 8. DNA of the CDR3: TGCGCCAGCAGCTTGGGCCCGACAGGGGGGTCATACAATGAGCAGTTCTTC. Its protein is CASSLGPTGGSYNEQFF.

This clonotype came up once. The V and J genes are TRBV6-1 and TRBJ2-5, with D possibly being TRBD1 or TRBD2 (6 bases each). The CDR3 totals 15 residues. V gave up 6 bases and J gave up 2 bases, with 16 bases separating them. Germline V gene data show CDR1 as MNHNS and CDR2 as SASEGT. CDR3 loop: CASSQGGTFQETQYF. The CDR3 nucleotides read TGTGCCAGCAGCCAAGGGGGGACTTTTCAAGAGACCCAGTACTTC.

The V call is TRBV10-3, the J call TRBJ2-1; 8 nucleotides agree with TRBD1. CDR1 is ENHRY, CDR2 SYGVKD, per germline. Germline trimming cut 6 bases from V and 5 bases from J; bases unmatched to any gene: 9. This CDR3 contains 15 residues. The DNA of the CDR3 is TGTGCCATCAGGACTCCGGGACAGGATAACAATGAGCAGTTCTTC. This encodes CAIRTPGQDNNEQFF.

This chain links TRBV12-3 or TRBV12-4 with TRBJ1-1; 7 nucleotides align to TRBD1. The V gene end was trimmed by 7 bases and the J gene end by 5 bases; junction bases not matched to a gene: 7. The CDR3 totals 13 residues. CDR3 protein: CASTQTGLTEAFF. The CDR3 region has the DNA TGTGCCAGCACCCAGACAGGGTTAACTGAAGCTTTCTTT.

This clonotype was counted once. The gene calls are TRBV25-1 and TRBJ2-5; D may be TRBD2 (5 bases). Trimming removed 2 bases at V and 5 bases at J, with 9 bases between. The CDR3 extends over 13 amino acids. CDR1 and CDR2 from the germline V gene are MGHDK and SYGVNS. The CDR3 loop reads CASSEAGIETQYF. For the CDR3, the DNA is TGTGCCAGCAGTGAAGCCGGGATCGAGACCCAGTACTTC.

This chain connects TRBV29-1 to TRBJ2-2; a weak D match, TRBD2 (5 bases). CDR3 length: 13 amino acids. In germline, CDR1 is SQVTM, CDR2 ANQGSEA. The V end was cut by 4 bases, the J end by 5 bases, with 11 bases between. The CDR3 nucleotides are TGCAGCGTTGCTAGCCAAGGGACCGGGGAGCTGTTTTTT. This gives the protein CSVASQGTGELFF.

The table lists this clonotype with a few counts. The V call is TRBV4-2, the J call TRBJ1-5; TRBD1 matches 8 bases. Germline V gene data show CDR1 as LGHNA and CDR2 as YNFKEQ. The CDR3 is made up of 18 amino acids. V shed 0 bases, J shed 1 base, and the junction held 8 bases outside the gene matches. CDR3 coding DNA: TGTGCCAGCAGCCAAGATCGAACAGGGGGTTGGAGCAATCAGCCCCAGCATTTT. This encodes CASSQDRTGGWSNQPQHF.

In its sample, this clonotype was seen a few times. The chain joins TRBV7-7 to TRBJ2-4, with 7 positions matching TRBD1. The germline V gene encodes CDR1 SSHAT and CDR2 FNYEAQ (reference sequence). There are 17 residues in the CDR3. V lost 3 bases and J lost 0; bases outside the gene matches: 8. The CDR3 DNA is TGTGCCAGCAGCTTTCAGAGGGGGCTACTAGCCAAAAACATTCAGTACTTC. As protein: CASSFQRGLLAKNIQYF.

J is TRBJ2-2 and V is TRBV29-1, with 11 bases aligning to TRBD2. Germline CDR1 reads SQVTM; CDR2 reads ANQGSEA. The ends lost 3 bases at V and 4 bases at J; junction bases unmatched: 1. This CDR3 has 14 residues. The chain's CDR3 is CSVDTSGSTGELFF. The CDR3, as DNA: TGCAGCGTTGATACTAGCGGGAGCACCGGGGAGCTGTTTTTT.

This clonotype was seen a handful of times. V and J are TRBV5-1 and TRBJ1-1; unclear D gene. The length of the CDR3 is 13 residues. V dropped 5 bases and J dropped 0 bases, with 8 bases sitting between them. The germline gives CDR1 SGHRS, CDR2 YFSETQ. CDR3 region: CASSRYLNTEAFF. The CDR3 DNA follows: TGCGCCAGCAGTCGTTACTTGAACACTGAAGCTTTCTTT.

The rearrangement joins TRBV6-1 to TRBJ1-2; TRBD1 aligns across 8 bases. Germline-derived CDR1 and CDR2 are MNHNS and SASEGT. This CDR3 has 13 residues. Unmatched junction bases numbered 5, after V lost 5 bases and J lost 6 bases. In DNA, the CDR3 is TGTGCCAGCAGTACAGGGGGAATGGATGGCTACACCTTC. It yields the protein CASSTGGMDGYTF.

This clonotype was detected a few times. The J gene is TRBJ2-1, the V gene TRBV20-1; 7 bases agree with TRBD2. Trimming at V came to 3 bases and at J to 3 bases, leaving 5 bases not matched to a gene. Germline loops: CDR1 DFQATT, CDR2 SNEGSKA (reference sequence). This CDR3 region has 14 residues. The CDR3, as DNA: TGCAGTGCTAGGGTTCTAGCGGACTACAATGAGCAGTTCTTC. Translation: CSARVLADYNEQFF.

This clonotype has just one count. The V and J genes are TRBV6-1 and TRBJ2-1; 7 nucleotides agree with TRBD2. Per germline, CDR1 MNHNS and CDR2 SASEGT. Trimming cost V 3 bases and J 9 bases; bases outside gene matches: 11. The CDR3 is 15 amino acids. CDR3 coding DNA: TGTGCCAGCAGTGACAAAGGCGGGAGTGGGGGTGAGCAGTTCTTC. It translates to CASSDKGGSGGEQFF.

V usage is TRBV6-1 and J usage is TRBJ2-2; TRBD2 matches at 7 bases. Per the germline V gene, CDR1 is MNHNS and CDR2 is SASEGT. V dropped 7 bases and J dropped 1; count of bases not matched to a gene: 12. CDR3 length: 17 residues. In DNA, the CDR3 is TGTGCCAGCACCCTCAATTCGCGGGAGATGAACACCGGGGAGCTGTTTTTT. Translation: CASTLNSREMNTGELFF.

The rearrangement uses TRBV19 and TRBJ2-1; D might be TRBD2 (5 bases). From germline, CDR1 is LNHDA and CDR2 SQIVND (reference sequence). This CDR3 has 15 residues. Trimming left V 9 bases short and J 0 bases short, with 15 bases between. DNA for the CDR3: TGTGCCAGCAAAACAACGGGGTCCTCCTACAATGAGCAGTTCTTC. Translated, it gives CASKTTGSSYNEQFF.

J is TRBJ2-2 and V is TRBV6-1, with 11 bases fitting TRBD2. Germline values: CDR1 MNHNS, CDR2 SASEGT. Germline trimming cut 3 bases from V and 3 bases from J; bases unmatched to any gene: 3. This CDR3 spans 16 amino acids. The CDR3 sequence: CASSEGLAEHTGELFF. In nucleotides, the CDR3 is TGTGCCAGCAGTGAGGGACTAGCGGAACACACCGGGGAGCTGTTTTTT.

V gene TRBV4-1 combines with J gene TRBJ2-2; unclear D gene. V was clipped by 1 base and J by 3 bases, with 9 bases between them. The CDR3 has 15 residues. Per germline, CDR1 MGHRA and CDR2 YSYEKL. The CDR3 DNA is TGCGCCAGCAGCCAAGCCGATAGGTACACCGGGGAGCTGTTTTTT. Its protein is CASSQADRYTGELFF.

This clonotype was seen only once. The chain joins TRBV12-3 or TRBV12-4 to TRBJ2-7, with D perhaps being TRBD1 or TRBD2 (5 bases each). CDR3 length: 15 residues. Between the trimmed V and J ends, which lost 6 bases and 0 bases, there was a span of 15 bases. The chain's CDR3 is CASRRGTVSSYEQYF. The CDR3, as DNA: TGTGCCAGCAGACGAGGGACGGTGAGCTCCTACGAGCAGTACTTC.

This chain joins TRBV7-2 and TRBJ1-6, with D possibly being TRBD1 (5 bases). V was cut by 5 bases and J by 5 bases, with 13 bases left in between. CDR1 SGHTA and CDR2 FQGNSA come from the germline V gene. CDR3 size: 15 residues. CDR3 residues: CASSPIQGNNSPLHF. For the CDR3, the DNA is TGTGCCAGCAGCCCGATCCAGGGAAATAATTCACCCCTCCACTTT.

This clonotype turned up a few times. The V call is TRBV25-1, the J call TRBJ2-7; 8 bases agree with TRBD1. This CDR3 contains 13 residues. The junction had 5 bases not matched to a gene; V was cut back by 2 bases and J by 8 bases. Germline values: CDR1 MGHDK, CDR2 SYGVNS. Written as DNA, the CDR3 is TGTGCCAGCAGTGAAGGGGACAGGAGGAAGCAGTACTTC. This codes for CASSEGDRRKQYF.

This chain connects TRBV27 to TRBJ2-2; TRBD2 agrees at 7 bases. The CDR3 length is 17 residues. The germline gives CDR1 MNHEY, CDR2 SMNVEV (reference sequence). Trimming took 5 bases from V and 6 from J; bases not matched to a gene: 15. CDR3 residues: CASSPSLAGVSSGELFF. CDR3 in DNA: TGTGCCAGCAGTCCCTCCCTGGCGGGAGTATCTTCCGGGGAGCTGTTTTTT.